This T cell receptor beta chain was sequenced for a study of OX40 agonist ivuxolimab in advanced cancers. The wider study: Every patient in dose escalation had hepatocellular carcinoma, melanoma, renal cell or head and neck cancer. The dose-escalation cohort was over 65% male, with a mean age of about 58 years, ranging roughly 20 to 80. Under the entry rules, prior anti-PD-1, anti-PD-L1 or anti-CTLA-4 therapy was allowed, and about 38% had some. Findings and caveats of the study: Among the lowest peripheral clonal expansion occurred in 0.1-3.0 mg/kg partial responders.

The length of the CDR3 is 15 residues. V lost 3 bases and J 2 bases, leaving 11 bases between the germline ends. Germline V gene data show CDR1 as MDHEN and CDR2 as SYDVKM. Profiled with immunoSEQ multiplex PCR; TCRdb holds only in-frame clones, not every one. The table includes more than 75,000 clones, over 75% detected once. There are a few counts of this clone. No antigen is known for it. The sequencing used CD4+ or CD8+ T cells sorted from blood, collected in a trial of the OX40 agonist ivuxolimab. The V and J genes are TRBV28 and TRBJ2-1; D possibly corresponds to TRBD1 (6 bases). The TCR sequence derives from an adult with an advanced solid tumor such as melanoma, head and neck, liver or kidney cancer. The CDR3 DNA reads as TGTGCCAGCAGTTTGGGCAGGGGCCCCTACAATGAGCAGTTCTTC. It encodes CASSLGRGPYNEQFF.